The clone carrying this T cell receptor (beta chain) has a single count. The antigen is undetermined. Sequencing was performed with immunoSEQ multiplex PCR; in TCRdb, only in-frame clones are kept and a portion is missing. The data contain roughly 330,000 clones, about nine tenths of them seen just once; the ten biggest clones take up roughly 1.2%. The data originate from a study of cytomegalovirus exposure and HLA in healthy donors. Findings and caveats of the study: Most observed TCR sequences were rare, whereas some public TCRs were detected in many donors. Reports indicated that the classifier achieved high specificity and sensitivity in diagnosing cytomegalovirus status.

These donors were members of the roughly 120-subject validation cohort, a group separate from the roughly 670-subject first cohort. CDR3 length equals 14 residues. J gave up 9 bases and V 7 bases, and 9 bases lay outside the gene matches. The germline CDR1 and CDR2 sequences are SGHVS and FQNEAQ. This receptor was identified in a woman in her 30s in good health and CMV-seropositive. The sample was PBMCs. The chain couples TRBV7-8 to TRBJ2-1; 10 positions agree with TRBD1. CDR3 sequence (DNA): TGTGCCAGCACCGCGACAGGGGGCGCGTTTGAGCAGTTCTTC. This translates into CASTATGGAFEQFF.